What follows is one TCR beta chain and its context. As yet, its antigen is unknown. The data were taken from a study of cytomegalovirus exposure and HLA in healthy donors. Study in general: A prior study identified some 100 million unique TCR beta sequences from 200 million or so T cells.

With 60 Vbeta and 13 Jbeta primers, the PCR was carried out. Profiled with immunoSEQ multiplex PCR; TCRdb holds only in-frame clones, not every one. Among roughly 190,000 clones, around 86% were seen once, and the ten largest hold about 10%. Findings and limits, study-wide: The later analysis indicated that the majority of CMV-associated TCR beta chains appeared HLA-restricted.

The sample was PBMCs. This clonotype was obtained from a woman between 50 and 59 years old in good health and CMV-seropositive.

CDR3 coding DNA: TGTGCCAGCAGTGGTGACAGGTACCTTAGGGGCAATCAGCCCCAGCATTTT. As protein: CASSGDRYLRGNQPQHF. V is TRBV6-1 and J is TRBJ1-5, with a tentative D call TRBD1 (6 bases). The CDR3 length is 17 residues. Germline V gives CDR1 MNHNS, CDR2 SASEGT. V was cut by 4 bases and J by 2 bases, with 18 bases left in between.